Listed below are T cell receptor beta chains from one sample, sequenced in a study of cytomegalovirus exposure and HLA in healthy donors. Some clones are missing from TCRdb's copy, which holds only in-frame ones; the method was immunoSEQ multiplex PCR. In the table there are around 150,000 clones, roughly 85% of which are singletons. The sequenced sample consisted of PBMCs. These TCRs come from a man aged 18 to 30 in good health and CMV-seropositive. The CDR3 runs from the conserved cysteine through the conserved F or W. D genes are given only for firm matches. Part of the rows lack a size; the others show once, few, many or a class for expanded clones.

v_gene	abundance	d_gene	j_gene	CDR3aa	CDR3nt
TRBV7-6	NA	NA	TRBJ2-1	CASSLARSDEQFF	TGTGCCAGCAGCTTAGCGAGGAGTGATGAGCAGTTCTTC
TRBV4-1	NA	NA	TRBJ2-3	CASSQVSGLIADTQYF	TGCGCCAGCAGCCAAGTCAGCGGTTTAATTGCAGATACGCAGTATTTT
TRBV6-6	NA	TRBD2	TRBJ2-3	CASSTGLAVTDTQYF	TGTGCCAGCAGTACGGGACTAGCGGTGACAGATACGCAGTATTTT
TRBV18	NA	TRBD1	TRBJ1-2	CASSPGQGNYGYTF	TGTGCCAGCTCACCCGGACAGGGGAACTATGGCTACACCTTC
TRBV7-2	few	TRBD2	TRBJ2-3	CASSQEGSAASGDTQYF	TGTGCCAGCAGCCAAGAGGGTTCCGCGGCTAGCGGAGATACGCAGTATTTT
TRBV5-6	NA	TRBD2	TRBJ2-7	CASSLAGGTYEQYF	TGTGCCAGCAGCTTAGCGGGGGGCACCTACGAGCAGTACTTC
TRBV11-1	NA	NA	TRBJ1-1	CASLSDWSGEAFF	TGTGCCAGCCTCTCTGACTGGTCGGGGGAGGCTTTCTTT
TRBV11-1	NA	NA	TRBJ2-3	CASSPDSSTDTQYF	TGTGCCAGCAGCCCGGACAGTAGCACAGATACGCAGTATTTT
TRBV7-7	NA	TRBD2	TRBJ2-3	CASSTQRLAGRGGADTQYF	TGTGCCAGCAGCACACAGCGACTAGCGGGGCGAGGCGGGGCAGATACGCAGTATTTT
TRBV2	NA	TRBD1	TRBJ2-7	CASINIPGQGYGEQYF	TGTGCCAGCATAAACATCCCGGGACAGGGGTATGGAGAGCAGTACTTC
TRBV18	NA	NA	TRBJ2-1	CASSPSTSRGNEQFF	TGTGCCAGCTCACCCTCGACCTCGCGGGGCAATGAGCAGTTCTTC
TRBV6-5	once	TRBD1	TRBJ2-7	CASSNRDRGVEQYF	TGTGCCAGCAGTAACCGGGACAGGGGAGTGGAGCAGTACTTC
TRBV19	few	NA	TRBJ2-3	CASQGWGTDTQYF	TGTGCCAGCCAGGGTTGGGGCACAGATACGCAGTATTTT
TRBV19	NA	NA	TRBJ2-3	CASSIMGADTQYF	TGTGCCAGTAGTATAATGGGAGCAGATACGCAGTATTTT
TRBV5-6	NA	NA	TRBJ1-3	CASSPSGFSGNTIYF	TGTGCCAGCAGCCCATCAGGGTTCTCTGGAAACACCATATATTTT
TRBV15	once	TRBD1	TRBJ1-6	CATSTRQGSNSPLHF	TGTGCCACCAGCACCCGACAGGGGAGTAATTCACCCCTCCACTTT
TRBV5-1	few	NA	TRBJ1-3	CASSLAPVSSGNTIYF	TGCGCCAGCAGCTTGGCCCCGGTCTCCTCTGGAAACACCATATATTTT
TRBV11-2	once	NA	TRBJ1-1	CASSLGKPGTEAFF	TGTGCCAGCAGCTTAGGAAAACCGGGGACTGAAGCTTTCTTT
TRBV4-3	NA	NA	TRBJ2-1	CASSQVPAGNSNEQFF	TGCGCCAGCAGCCAAGTCCCGGCGGGGAACTCCAATGAGCAGTTCTTC
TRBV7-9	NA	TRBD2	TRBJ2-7	CASSSRRGASYEQYF	TGTGCCAGCAGCTCCCGGCGGGGGGCCTCCTACGAGCAGTACTTC
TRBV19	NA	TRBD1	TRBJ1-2	CASSQGGDRANYGYTF	TGTGCCAGTAGTCAAGGAGGAGACAGGGCTAACTATGGCTACACCTTC
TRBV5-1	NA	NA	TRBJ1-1	CASSLGGAKGTEAFF	TGCGCCAGCAGCTTGGGGGGCGCCAAGGGAACTGAAGCTTTCTTT
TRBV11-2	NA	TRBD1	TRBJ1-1	CASSLGRGVAEAFF	TGTGCCAGCAGCTTAGGCAGGGGGGTAGCTGAAGCTTTCTTT
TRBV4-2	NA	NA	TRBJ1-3	CASSPGWGAGNTIYF	TGTGCCAGCAGCCCGGGTTGGGGGGCTGGAAACACCATATATTTT